The 3 T cell receptor beta chains listed next were all sequenced from one sample in a study of cytomegalovirus exposure and HLA in healthy donors. The method was immunoSEQ multiplex PCR; TCRdb's version includes in-frame clones alone and lacks a portion of them. The sample records some 150,000 clones, roughly 89% being singletons. Sequencing was carried out using PBMCs. Source of these receptors: a woman aged 18-29 years in good health and CMV-seropositive.

The chain couples TRBV9 to TRBJ1-1; possibly TRBD1 for D (5 bases). V lost 0 bases, J lost 0 bases, and 12 bases lay in between. This CDR3 contains 16 residues. CDR1 is SGDLS and CDR2 is YYNGEE in the germline V gene. CDR3 protein: CASSVDGRAMNTEAFF. The DNA for the CDR3 is TGTGCCAGCAGCGTAGATGGCAGGGCAATGAACACTGAAGCTTTCTTT.

This clone was seen only once. The V call is TRBV6-1, the J call TRBJ2-1; D not resolved. The CDR3 has 15 amino acids. Trimming stripped 1 base from V and 3 bases from J, with 10 bases between. Germline V gene sequence: CDR1 MNHNS, CDR2 SASEGT. This CDR3 reads CASSEVRESYNEQFF. The CDR3 bases are TGTGCCAGCAGTGAAGTGAGAGAGAGCTACAATGAGCAGTTCTTC.

The chain joins TRBV6-5 to TRBJ1-1; 7 bases match TRBD1. Germline V gene lookup returns CDR1 MNHEY and CDR2 SVGAGI. With V trimmed by 10 bases and J by 3 bases, 5 bases remained unmatched. This CDR3 has 12 amino acids. CDR3 DNA sequence: TGTGCCACCCAGGGGGATCACACTGAAGCTTTCTTT. This gives the protein CATQGDHTEAFF.